These 22 T cell receptor beta chains share one sample of origin, sequenced in a study of shared clonotypes between healthy human individuals. CD8 cells regarded as naive lacked CD45RO, were positively chosen for CCR7, and omitted terminally differentiated effector memory CD45RA+ cells. Clones were sequenced by immunoSEQ multiplex PCR, and TCRdb holds only the in-frame ones, with some missing. The sample has hundreds of thousands of clones, 90% to 95% seen once. The sequenced sample was naive CD8+ T cells sorted from blood. These receptors were obtained from a woman in her twenties or thirties in good health.

The V call is TRBV21-1, the J call TRBJ2-7; TRBD2, the table's D call, was not compared with the DNA. TRBV21-1 is an annotated pseudogene. CDR3 length: 15 residues. Written as DNA, the CDR3 is TGTGCCAAGATGAGGAGTACAAGCTGCACCTACGAGCAGTACTTC. Translating gives CAKMRSTSCTYEQYF.

This chain uses TRBV9 with TRBJ1-1; the D gene is possibly TRBD1 (5 bases). Germline V lookup: CDR1 SGDLS, CDR2 YYNGEE. The CDR3 is 14 amino acids. The germline V and J ends were trimmed by 2 bases and 1 base, with 9 bases remaining between them. The CDR3 DNA reads TGTGCCAGCAGCGTCGACAGACAGAACACTGAAGCTTTCTTT. Protein sequence: CASSVDRQNTEAFF.

The rearrangement joins TRBV6-5 to TRBJ2-1; D gene ambiguous. The CDR3 totals 14 residues. The germline V and J ends were trimmed by 2 bases and 4 bases, with 9 bases remaining between them. The germline V gene has CDR1 MNHEY and CDR2 SVGAGI. This CDR3 reads CASSYRNRYNEQFF. The DNA of the CDR3 is TGTGCCAGCAGTTACCGAAATAGGTACAATGAGCAGTTCTTC.

The sample holds one count of this clone. The chain carries TRBV10-3 and TRBJ2-7, with TRBD2 as a possible D gene (6 bases). Germline lookup yields CDR1 ENHRY and CDR2 SYGVKD. The CDR3 has 15 amino acids. V was clipped by 7 bases and J by 3 bases, with 19 bases between them. The CDR3 is CAINDPWGVGYEQYF. The CDR3 bases are TGTGCCATCAATGACCCATGGGGGGTGGGCTACGAGCAGTACTTC.

This rearrangement joins TRBV10-2 to TRBJ1-5; TRBD1 is a possible D gene (6 bases). The V end was cut by 6 bases, the J end by 2 bases, with 11 bases between. CDR3 length: 14 amino acids. Germline V gives CDR1 WSHSY, CDR2 SAAADI. CDR3 protein: CASRDSFGNQPQHF. CDR3 DNA: TGCGCCAGCAGGGACAGCTTTGGCAATCAGCCCCAGCATTTT.

Points on this clone: The sample has other DNA sequences that encode this CDR3 too. The J gene is TRBJ2-7, the V gene TRBV27, with D hard to call. This CDR3 region has 16 residues. Per germline, CDR1 MNHEY and CDR2 SMNVEV (reference sequence). The V end was cut by 3 bases, the J end by 0 bases, with 15 bases between. The CDR3 region is CASSLSPGTISYEQYF. The CDR3 DNA reads TGTGCCAGCAGTTTGTCCCCGGGTACGATCTCCTACGAGCAGTACTTC.

The chain has TRBV7-9 and TRBJ2-3; D might be TRBD2 (5 bases). CDR1 and CDR2 from the germline V gene are SEHNR and FQNEAQ (reference sequence). The CDR3 is 15 amino acids. Trimming shortened V by 5 bases and J by 0 bases, and 12 bases separated the two germline ends. The CDR3 loop is CASSPSRGSTDTQYF. CDR3 DNA sequence: TGTGCCAGCAGCCCCTCGCGCGGGAGCACAGATACGCAGTATTTT.

The V and J genes are TRBV27 and TRBJ2-2; D is uncertain. The CDR3 covers 11 residues. Trimming left V 3 bases short and J 8 bases short, with 4 bases between. Germline-derived CDR1 and CDR2 are MNHEY and SMNVEV (reference sequence). In DNA, the CDR3 is TGTGCCAGCAGTTTCGATGGGGAGCTGTTTTTT. It specifies CASSFDGELFF.

The chain employs TRBV15 and TRBJ1-2; 9 nucleotides match TRBD1. CDR1 and CDR2 (germline): LNHNV, YYDKDF (reference sequence). There are 14 residues in the CDR3. J lost 11 bases, V lost 6 bases, and 13 bases had no gene match. CDR3 sequence (DNA): TGTGCCACCAGGACCGGGACAGGGCTTTTTGGGTACACCTTC. Amino acid sequence: CATRTGTGLFGYTF.

The chain combines TRBV7-8 with TRBJ1-2, with no clear D. CDR1 and CDR2 (germline): SGHVS, FQNEAQ. V was clipped by 3 bases and J by 5 bases, with 16 bases between them. The CDR3 contains 15 residues. CDR3 amino acids: CASSFATSTTYGYTF. CDR3 DNA sequence: TGTGCCAGCAGCTTCGCAACATCTACAACTTATGGCTACACCTTC.

The chain links TRBV11-2 to TRBJ2-5; D call uncertain. Gene TRBJ2-7 matches the end of the DNA better, so the J call may be wrong. The CDR3 length is 14 residues. Germline CDR1 is SGHAT and CDR2 is FQNNGV. CDR3 bases: TGTGCCAGCAGCTTAGTAGGGCAAGTCTACGAGCAGTACTTC. This encodes CASSLVGQVYEQYF.

V and J are TRBV5-1 and TRBJ1-5; tentatively, D is TRBD1 (5 bases). CDR3 length equals 16 residues. The ends were cut back, 1 base at V and 2 bases at J, with 13 bases in the middle. From germline, CDR1 is SGHRS and CDR2 YFSETQ. CDR3 in amino acids: CASSLLGPRGNQPQHF. The CDR3 DNA reads as TGCGCCAGCAGCTTGCTGGGGCCACGAGGCAATCAGCCCCAGCATTTT.

The gene calls are TRBV27 and TRBJ2-1; 8 nucleotides agree with TRBD1. The CDR3 runs to 15 residues. The germline V gene encodes CDR1 MNHEY and CDR2 SMNVEV (reference sequence). V shed 3 bases, J shed 6 bases, and the junction held 7 bases outside the gene matches. CDR3 sequence: CASSLVGQGVNEQFF. The CDR3 nucleotides read TGTGCCAGCAGTTTGGTAGGACAGGGCGTCAATGAGCAGTTCTTC.

The chain joins TRBV28 to TRBJ2-4, with D possibly TRBD1 on 5 matching bases. The germline V gene has CDR1 MDHEN and CDR2 SYDVKM. This CDR3 region has 15 residues. V was shortened by 2 bases and J by 2 bases, with 10 bases between the two germline ends. The CDR3 loop reads CASSLRTYSKNIQYF. The CDR3 nucleotides are TGTGCCAGCAGTTTAAGGACATACTCCAAAAACATTCAGTACTTC.

The chain has TRBV4-2 and TRBJ1-6, with a tentative D call TRBD1 (5 bases). V lost 1 base, J lost 7 bases, and 17 bases lay in between. The CDR3 is 17 residues long. Germline CDR1 reads LGHNA; CDR2 reads YNFKEQ. The CDR3 region is CASSQAVETWGNSPLHF. CDR3 in DNA: TGTGCCAGCAGCCAAGCGGTCGAGACCTGGGGGAATTCACCCCTCCACTTT.

The V call is TRBV27, the J call TRBJ2-1; TRBD1 agrees at 9 bases. The germline CDR1 and CDR2 sequences are MNHEY and SMNVEV (reference sequence). The trim removed 4 bases at V and 9 bases at J, leaving 7 bases unmatched. The CDR3 has 14 amino acids. CDR3 amino acids: CASSSSGTGTEQFF. The CDR3 coding sequence is TGTGCCAGCAGTTCCTCCGGGACAGGGACTGAGCAGTTCTTC.

The rearrangement uses TRBV5-4 and TRBJ2-1; D may be TRBD1 (5 bases). Trimming shortened V by 4 bases and J by 8 bases, and 16 bases separated the two germline ends. Germline CDR1 SGHNT, CDR2 YYREEE (reference sequence). CDR3 length equals 14 residues. The CDR3 DNA reads as TGTGCCAGCAGCCCCCAGGGATTACCACATGAGCAGTTCTTC. Its translation: CASSPQGLPHEQFF.

V usage is TRBV19 and J usage is TRBJ1-5, with D possibly being TRBD1 (6 bases). The CDR3 spans 16 residues. Trimming left V 7 bases short and J 1 base short, with 17 bases between. In germline, CDR1 is LNHDA, CDR2 SQIVND (reference sequence). CDR3 sequence reads: CASNNLDRLSNQPQHF. The CDR3 DNA is TGTGCCAGTAATAACCTTGACAGGCTGAGCAATCAGCCCCAGCATTTT.

The gene calls are TRBV4-2 and TRBJ2-1; 10 bases match TRBD2. The J segment lost 2 bases and the V segment lost 3 bases, leaving 7 bases of the junction unmatched. The germline gives CDR1 LGHNA, CDR2 YNFKEQ. The length of the CDR3 is 17 residues. The CDR3 protein is CASSHSLAGDAYNEQFF. CDR3 nucleotide sequence: TGTGCCAGCAGCCACAGCCTAGCGGGAGACGCCTACAATGAGCAGTTCTTC.

CDR3 DNA: TGTGCCAGCAACCCCGGACTGTCTTGGGGGTCCGTAGCCAAAAACATTCAGTACTTC. Translating it yields CASNPGLSWGSVAKNIQYF. The chain recombines TRBV2 with TRBJ2-4, with D perhaps assigned TRBD1 or TRBD2 (5 bases each). Trimming cost V 7 bases and J 0 bases, with 25 bases left between them. Germline assignment: CDR1 SNHLY and CDR2 FYNNEI. The CDR3 spans 19 residues.

The chain joins TRBV7-9 to TRBJ1-2; D uncertain. The V gene's germline CDR1 is SEHNR and CDR2 FQNEAQ (reference sequence). This CDR3 region has 13 residues. V shed 2 bases and J shed 8 bases, with 12 bases lying between them. As DNA, the CDR3 is TGTGCCAGCAGCTTAATACGGGATTCCGGCTACACCTTC. Translation gives CASSLIRDSGYTF.

J is TRBJ2-7 and V is TRBV29-1, with 7 bases identical to TRBD1. Germline V lookup: CDR1 SQVTM, CDR2 ANQGSEA. With V trimmed by 6 bases and J by 1 base, 3 bases remained unmatched. There are 12 residues in the CDR3. In nucleotides, the CDR3 is TGCAGCGTCGACAGGGTGTCCTACGAGCAGTACTTC. Amino acid sequence: CSVDRVSYEQYF.